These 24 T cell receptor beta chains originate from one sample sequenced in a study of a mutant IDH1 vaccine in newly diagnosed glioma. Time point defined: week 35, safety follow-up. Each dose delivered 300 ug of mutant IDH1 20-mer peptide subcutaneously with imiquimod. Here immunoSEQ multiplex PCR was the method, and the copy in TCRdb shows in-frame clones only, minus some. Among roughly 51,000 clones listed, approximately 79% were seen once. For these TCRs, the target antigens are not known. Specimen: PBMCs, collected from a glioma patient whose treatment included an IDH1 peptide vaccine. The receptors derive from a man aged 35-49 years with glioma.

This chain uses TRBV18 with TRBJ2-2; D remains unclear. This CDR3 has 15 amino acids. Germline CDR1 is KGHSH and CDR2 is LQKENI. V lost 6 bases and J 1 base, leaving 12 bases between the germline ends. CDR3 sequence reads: CASSPATLNTGELFF. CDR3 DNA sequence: TGTGCCAGCTCCCCGGCCACCTTGAACACCGGGGAGCTGTTTTTT.

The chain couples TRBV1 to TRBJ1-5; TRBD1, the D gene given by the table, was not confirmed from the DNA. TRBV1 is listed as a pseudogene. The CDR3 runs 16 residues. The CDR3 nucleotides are TGCACCAGCAGCCAAGATTGCGACAGGGAGAGTCAGCCCCAGCATTTT. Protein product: CTSSQDCDRESQPQHF.

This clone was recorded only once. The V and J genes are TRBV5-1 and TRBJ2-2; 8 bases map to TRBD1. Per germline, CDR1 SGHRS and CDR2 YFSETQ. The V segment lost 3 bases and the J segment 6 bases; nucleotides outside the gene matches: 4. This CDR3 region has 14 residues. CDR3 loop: CASSWGQEAGELFF. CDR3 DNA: TGCGCCAGCAGCTGGGGACAGGAGGCCGGGGAGCTGTTTTTT. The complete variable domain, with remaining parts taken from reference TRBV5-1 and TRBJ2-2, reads KAGVTQTPRYLIKTRGQQVTLSCSPISGHRSVSWYQQTPGQGLQFLFEYFSETQRNKGNFPGRFSGRQFSNSRSEMNVSTLELGDSALYLCASSWGQEAGELFFGEGSRLTVL.

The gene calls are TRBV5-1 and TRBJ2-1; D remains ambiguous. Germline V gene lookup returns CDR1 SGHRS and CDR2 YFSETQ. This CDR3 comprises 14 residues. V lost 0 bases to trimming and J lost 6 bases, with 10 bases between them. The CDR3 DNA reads TGCGCCAGCAGCTTGGCTGTTACGGGCAATGAGCAGTTCTTC. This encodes CASSLAVTGNEQFF.

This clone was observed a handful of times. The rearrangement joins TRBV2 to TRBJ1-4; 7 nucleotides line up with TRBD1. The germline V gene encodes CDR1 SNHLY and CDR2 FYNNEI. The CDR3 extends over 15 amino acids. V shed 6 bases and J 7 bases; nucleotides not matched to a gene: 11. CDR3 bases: TGTGCCAGCAGCCGGACAGGAACTCTTACTGAAAAACTGTTTTTT. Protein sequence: CASSRTGTLTEKLFF.

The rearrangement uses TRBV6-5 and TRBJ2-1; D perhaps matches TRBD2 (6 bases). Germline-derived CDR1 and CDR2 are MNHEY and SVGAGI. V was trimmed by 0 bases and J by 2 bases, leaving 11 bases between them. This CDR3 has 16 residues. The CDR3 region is CASSYSIQRAYNEQFF. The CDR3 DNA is TGTGCCAGCAGTTACTCGATCCAGCGGGCCTACAATGAGCAGTTCTTC.

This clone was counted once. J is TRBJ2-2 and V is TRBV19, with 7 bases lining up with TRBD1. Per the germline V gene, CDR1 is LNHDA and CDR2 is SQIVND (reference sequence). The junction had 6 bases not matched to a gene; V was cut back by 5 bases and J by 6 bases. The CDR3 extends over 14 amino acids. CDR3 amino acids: CASSRQGESGELFF. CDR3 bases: TGTGCCAGTAGTCGACAGGGCGAGTCCGGGGAGCTGTTTTTT.

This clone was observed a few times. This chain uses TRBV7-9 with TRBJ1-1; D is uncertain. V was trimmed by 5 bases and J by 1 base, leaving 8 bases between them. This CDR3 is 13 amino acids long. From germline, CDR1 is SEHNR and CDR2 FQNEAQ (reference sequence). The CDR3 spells CASSLSQNTEAFF. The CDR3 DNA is TGTGCCAGCAGCCTAAGCCAGAACACTGAAGCTTTCTTT.

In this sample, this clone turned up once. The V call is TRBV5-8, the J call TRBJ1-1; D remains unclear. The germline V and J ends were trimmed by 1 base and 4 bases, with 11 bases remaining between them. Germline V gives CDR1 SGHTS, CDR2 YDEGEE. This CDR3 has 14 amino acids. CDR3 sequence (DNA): TGTGCCAGCAGCTTGTGGGGAGGGAGCACTGAAGCTTTCTTT. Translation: CASSLWGGSTEAFF.

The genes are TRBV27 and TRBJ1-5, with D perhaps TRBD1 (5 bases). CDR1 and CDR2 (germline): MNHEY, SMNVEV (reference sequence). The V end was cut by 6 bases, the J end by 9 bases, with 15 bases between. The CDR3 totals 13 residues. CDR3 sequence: CASRTVSGGPQHF. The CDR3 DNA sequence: TGTGCCAGCAGGACGGTCAGCGGGGGGCCCCAGCATTTT.

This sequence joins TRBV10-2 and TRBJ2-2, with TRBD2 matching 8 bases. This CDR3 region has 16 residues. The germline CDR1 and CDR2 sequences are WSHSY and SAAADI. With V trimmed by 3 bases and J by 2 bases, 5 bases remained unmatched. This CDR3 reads CASSDPAGANTGELFF. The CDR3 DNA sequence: TGCGCCAGCAGTGATCCAGCGGGGGCCAACACCGGGGAGCTGTTTTTT.

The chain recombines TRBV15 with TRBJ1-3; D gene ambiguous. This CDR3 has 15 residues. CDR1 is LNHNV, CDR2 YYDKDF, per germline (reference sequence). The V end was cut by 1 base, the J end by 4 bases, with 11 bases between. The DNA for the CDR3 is TGTGCCACCAGCAGAGTAAGCACCGTCGGAAACACCATATATTTT. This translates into CATSRVSTVGNTIYF.

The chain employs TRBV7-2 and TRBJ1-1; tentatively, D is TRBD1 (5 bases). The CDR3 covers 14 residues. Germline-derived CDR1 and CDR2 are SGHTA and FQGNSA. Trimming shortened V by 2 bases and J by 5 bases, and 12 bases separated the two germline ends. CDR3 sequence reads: CASSLTGARTEAFF. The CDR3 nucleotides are TGTGCCAGCAGCTTAACCGGGGCAAGGACTGAAGCTTTCTTT.

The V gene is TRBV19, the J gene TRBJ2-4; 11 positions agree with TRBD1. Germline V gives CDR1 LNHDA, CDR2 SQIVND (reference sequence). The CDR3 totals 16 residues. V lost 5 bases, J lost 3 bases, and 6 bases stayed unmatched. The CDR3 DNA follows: TGTGCCAGTAGTGGGACAGGGGGTTTTGGCAAAAACATTCAGTACTTC. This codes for CASSGTGGFGKNIQYF.

The CDR3 sequence is CASSLTGLGPTEAFF. The CDR3 nucleotides are TGTGCCAGCAGCCTCACAGGGCTCGGACCCACTGAAGCTTTCTTT. V usage is TRBV7-9 and J usage is TRBJ1-1, with D maybe TRBD1 (6 bases). V was shortened by 5 bases and J by 4 bases, with 17 bases between the two germline ends. The germline gives CDR1 SEHNR, CDR2 FQNEAQ (reference sequence). There are 15 residues in the CDR3.

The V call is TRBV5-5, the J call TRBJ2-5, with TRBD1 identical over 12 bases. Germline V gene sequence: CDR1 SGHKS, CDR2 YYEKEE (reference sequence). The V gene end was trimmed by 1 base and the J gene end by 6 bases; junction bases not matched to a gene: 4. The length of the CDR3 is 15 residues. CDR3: CASSLLGQGAKTQYF. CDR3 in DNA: TGTGCCAGCAGCTTGTTGGGACAGGGGGCAAAGACCCAGTACTTC.

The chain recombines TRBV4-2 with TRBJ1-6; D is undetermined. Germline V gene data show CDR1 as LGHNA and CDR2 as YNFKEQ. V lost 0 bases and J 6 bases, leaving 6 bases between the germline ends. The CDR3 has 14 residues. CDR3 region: CASSQDGPNSPLHF. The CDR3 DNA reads TGTGCCAGCAGCCAAGATGGGCCTAATTCACCCCTCCACTTT.

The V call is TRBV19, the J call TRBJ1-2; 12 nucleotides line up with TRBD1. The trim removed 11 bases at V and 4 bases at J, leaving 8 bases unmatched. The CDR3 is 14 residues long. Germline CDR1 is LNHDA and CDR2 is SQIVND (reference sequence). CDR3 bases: TGTGCCTCCTTGGGACAGGGGGCCTTCTATGGCTACACCTTC. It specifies CASLGQGAFYGYTF.

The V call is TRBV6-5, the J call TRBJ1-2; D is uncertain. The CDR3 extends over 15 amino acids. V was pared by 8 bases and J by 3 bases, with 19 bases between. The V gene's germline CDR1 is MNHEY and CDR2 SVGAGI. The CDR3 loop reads CASRISPAPHYGYTF. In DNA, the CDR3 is TGTGCCAGCCGTATTAGTCCAGCACCGCACTATGGCTACACCTTC.

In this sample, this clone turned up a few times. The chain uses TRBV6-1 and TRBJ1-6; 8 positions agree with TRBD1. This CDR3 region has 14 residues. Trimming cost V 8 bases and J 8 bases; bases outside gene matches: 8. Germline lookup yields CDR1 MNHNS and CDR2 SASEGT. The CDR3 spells CASAPQGGDSPLHF. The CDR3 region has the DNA TGTGCCAGCGCGCCACAGGGGGGAGATTCACCCCTCCACTTT.

CDR3 sequence: CASSLGLVGSYNEQFF. The DNA for the CDR3 is TGTGCCAGCAGCTTGGGCCTGGTTGGCTCCTACAATGAGCAGTTCTTC. The chain uses TRBV5-6 and TRBJ2-1; D ambiguous. Looked up from germline, CDR1 is SGHDT and CDR2 is YYEEEE. This CDR3 is built from 16 residues. V gave up 0 bases and J gave up 0 bases, with 10 bases separating them.

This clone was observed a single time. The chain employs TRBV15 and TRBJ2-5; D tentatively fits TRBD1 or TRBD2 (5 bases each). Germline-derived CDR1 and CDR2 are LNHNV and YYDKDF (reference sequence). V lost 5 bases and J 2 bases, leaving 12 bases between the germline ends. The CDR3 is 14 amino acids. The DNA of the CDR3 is TGTGCCACCAGCGGGGACGGACGGCAAGAGACCCAGTACTTC. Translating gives CATSGDGRQETQYF.

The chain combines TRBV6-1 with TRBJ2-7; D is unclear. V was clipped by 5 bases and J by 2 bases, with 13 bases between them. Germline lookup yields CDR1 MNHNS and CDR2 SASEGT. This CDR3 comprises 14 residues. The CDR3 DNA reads TGTGCCAGCAGTCCCAGCCCCGTCACCTACGAGCAGTACTTC. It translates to CASSPSPVTYEQYF.

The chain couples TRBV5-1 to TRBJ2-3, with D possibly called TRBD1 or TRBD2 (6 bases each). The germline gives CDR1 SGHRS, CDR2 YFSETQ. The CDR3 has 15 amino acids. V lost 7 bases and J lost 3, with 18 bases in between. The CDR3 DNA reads TGCGCCAGCCTCGGGGGTCCAGGGGAAACAGATACGCAGTATTTT. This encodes CASLGGPGETDTQYF.